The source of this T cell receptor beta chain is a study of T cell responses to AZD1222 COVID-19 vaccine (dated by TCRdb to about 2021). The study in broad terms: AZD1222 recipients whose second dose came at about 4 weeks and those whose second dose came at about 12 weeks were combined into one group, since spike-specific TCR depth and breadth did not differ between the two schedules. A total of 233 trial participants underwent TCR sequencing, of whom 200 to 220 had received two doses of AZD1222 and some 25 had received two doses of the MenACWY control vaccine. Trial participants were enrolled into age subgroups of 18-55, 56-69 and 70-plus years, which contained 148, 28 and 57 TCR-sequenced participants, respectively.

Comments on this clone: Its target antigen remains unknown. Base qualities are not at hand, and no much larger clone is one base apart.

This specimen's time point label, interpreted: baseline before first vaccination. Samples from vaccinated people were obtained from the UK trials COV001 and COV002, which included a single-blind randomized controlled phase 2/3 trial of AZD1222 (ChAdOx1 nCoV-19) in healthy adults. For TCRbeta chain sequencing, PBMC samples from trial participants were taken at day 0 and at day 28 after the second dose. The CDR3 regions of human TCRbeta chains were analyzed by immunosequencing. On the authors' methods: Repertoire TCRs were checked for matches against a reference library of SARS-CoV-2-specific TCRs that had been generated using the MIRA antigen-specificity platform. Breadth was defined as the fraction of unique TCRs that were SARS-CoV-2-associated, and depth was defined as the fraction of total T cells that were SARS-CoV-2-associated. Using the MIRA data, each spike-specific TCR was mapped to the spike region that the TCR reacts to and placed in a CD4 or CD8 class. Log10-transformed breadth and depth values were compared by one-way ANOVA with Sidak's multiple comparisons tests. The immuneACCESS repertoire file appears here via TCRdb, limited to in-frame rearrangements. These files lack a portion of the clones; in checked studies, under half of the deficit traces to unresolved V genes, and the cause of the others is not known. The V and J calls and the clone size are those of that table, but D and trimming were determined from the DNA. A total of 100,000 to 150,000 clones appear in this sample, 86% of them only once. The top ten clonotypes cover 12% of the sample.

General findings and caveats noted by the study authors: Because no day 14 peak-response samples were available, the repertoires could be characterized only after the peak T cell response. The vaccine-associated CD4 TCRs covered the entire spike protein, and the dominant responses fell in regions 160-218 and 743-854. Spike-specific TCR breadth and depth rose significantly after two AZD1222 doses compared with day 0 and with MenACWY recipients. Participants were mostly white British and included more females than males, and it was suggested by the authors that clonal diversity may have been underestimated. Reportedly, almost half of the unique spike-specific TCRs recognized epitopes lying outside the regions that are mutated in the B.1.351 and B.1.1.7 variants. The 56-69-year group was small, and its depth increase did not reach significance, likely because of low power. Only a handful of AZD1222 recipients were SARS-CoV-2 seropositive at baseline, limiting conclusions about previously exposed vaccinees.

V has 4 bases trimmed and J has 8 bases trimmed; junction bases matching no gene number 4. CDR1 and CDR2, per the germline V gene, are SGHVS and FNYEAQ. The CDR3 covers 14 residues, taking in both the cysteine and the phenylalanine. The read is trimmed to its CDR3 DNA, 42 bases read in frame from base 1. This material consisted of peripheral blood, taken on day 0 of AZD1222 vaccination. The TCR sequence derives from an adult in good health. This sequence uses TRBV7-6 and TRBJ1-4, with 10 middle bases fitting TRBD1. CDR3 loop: CASSSGTGEEKLFF. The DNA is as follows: TGTGCCAGCAGCTCAGGGACAGGGGAAGAAAAACTGTTTTTT.